This T cell receptor (beta chain) was profiled in a study of T cell responses to AZD1222 COVID-19 vaccine. Sequencing used immunoSEQ multiplex PCR; TCRdb keeps in-frame clones, though not all of them. This table has about 160,000 clones, roughly nine tenths appearing once. On this clone itself: The antigen is unknown.

The germline V and J ends were trimmed by 1 base and 0 bases, with 10 bases remaining between them. The germline gives CDR1 LNHDA, CDR2 SQIVND (reference sequence). The CDR3 spans 16 residues. General study findings and limits: Reportedly, nearly half of unique spike TCRs recognized epitopes outside B.1.351/B.1.1.7 mutations. Recipients of two AZD1222 doses showed rising Spike-specific TCR breadth and depth.

V gene TRBV19 combines with J gene TRBJ2-4, with D uncertain. This clonotype was sampled from an adult in good health. Sequenced here: peripheral blood, sampled on day 0 of AZD1222 vaccination. The DNA of the CDR3 is TGTGCCAGTAGTATAGCTTCTGTTGGAGCCAAAAACATTCAGTACTTC. Translation gives CASSIASVGAKNIQYF. Full variable domain (outside the CDR3, taken from reference TRBV19 and TRBJ2-4): DGGITQSPKYLFRKEGQNVTLSCEQNLNHDAMYWYRQDPGQGLRLIYYSQIVNDFQKGDIAEGYSVSREKKESFPLTVTSAQKNPTAFYLCASSIASVGAKNIQYFGAGTRLSVL.